This TCR beta chain is drawn from a study of CD4 T cells in relation to SARS-CoV-2 and coronaviruses. Study-level background: TCR beta CDR3s were sequenced after roughly eleven-day antigen culture of PBMCs.

CEF-cultured naive and memory CD4+ T cell DNA got survey-level sequencing. Some clones are missing from TCRdb's copy, which holds only in-frame ones; the method was immunoSEQ multiplex PCR. The table includes about 36,000 clones, 70% to 80% detected once. Regarding this clone: What it binds is not known.

V lost 2 bases, J lost 5 bases, and 8 bases lay in between. This CDR3 is built from 14 residues. CDR1 is SGDLS and CDR2 is YYNGEE in the germline V gene. The sequence derives from an adult with COVID-19. The sequencing sample was made of memory CD4+ T cells from PBMCs, cultured in vitro. The chain recombines TRBV9 with TRBJ1-6; no clear D. DNA of the CDR3: TGTGCCAGCAGCGTGACACTGGATAATTCACCCCTCCACTTT. This sequence encodes CASSVTLDNSPLHF.